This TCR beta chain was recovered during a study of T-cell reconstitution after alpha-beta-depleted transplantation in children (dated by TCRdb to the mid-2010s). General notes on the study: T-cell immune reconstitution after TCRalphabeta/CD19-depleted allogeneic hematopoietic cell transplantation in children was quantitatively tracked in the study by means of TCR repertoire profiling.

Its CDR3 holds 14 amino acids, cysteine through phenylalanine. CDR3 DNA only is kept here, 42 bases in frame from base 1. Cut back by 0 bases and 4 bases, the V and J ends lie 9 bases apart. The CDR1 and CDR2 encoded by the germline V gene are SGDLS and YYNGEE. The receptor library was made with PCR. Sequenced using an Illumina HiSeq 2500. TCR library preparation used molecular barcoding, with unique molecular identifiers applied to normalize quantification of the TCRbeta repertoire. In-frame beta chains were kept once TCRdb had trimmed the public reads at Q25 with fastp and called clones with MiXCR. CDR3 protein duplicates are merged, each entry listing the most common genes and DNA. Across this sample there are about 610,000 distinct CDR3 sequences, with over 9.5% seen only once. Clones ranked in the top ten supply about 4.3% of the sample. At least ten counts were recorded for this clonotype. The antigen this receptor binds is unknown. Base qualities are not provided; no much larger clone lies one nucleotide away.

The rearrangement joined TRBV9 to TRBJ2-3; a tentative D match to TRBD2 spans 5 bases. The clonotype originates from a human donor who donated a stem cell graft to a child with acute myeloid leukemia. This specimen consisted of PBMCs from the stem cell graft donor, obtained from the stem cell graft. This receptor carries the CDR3 CASSVGDSADTQYF. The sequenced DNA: TGTGCCAGCAGCGTAGGGGATAGCGCAGATACGCAGTATTTT.